The present TCR beta chain was sequenced within a study of blood T cell repertoires in COVID-19. Study-level background: Some COVID-19 samples were acute and others convalescent; all came from the United States, Italy and Spain. Sample material is recorded as cDNA or gDNA derived from T cells, B-cell-depleted T cells, or PBMCs.

This clone was seen a single time. Deletions cut 5 bases from V and 2 bases from J, with 10 bases between. Germline lookup yields CDR1 SQVTM and CDR2 ANQGSEA. The CDR3 has 12 residues. Per the authors' pipeline: Scientists estimated how many nucleated cells there were by amplifying reference gene primers. Repertoires were generated with immunoSEQ multiplex PCR, while TCRdb's copy carries only in-frame clones and drops some. Clone size and the V and J calls come from that table; the DNA yielded D and trimming. This sample yields about 170,000 clones, of which 86% are seen a single time; about 10% belongs to the top ten. Seattle patients were enrolled while actively infected and followed longitudinally.

Sequencing was done on a sample of peripheral blood. V and J are TRBV29-1 and TRBJ2-7; possible D gene TRBD1, 5 bases. The TCR sequence derives from a woman aged 55-69 years with COVID-19, enrolled during active disease. The CDR3 coding sequence is TGCAGCGTTTCCCGACAGCCCTACGAGCAGTACTTC. Its translation is CSVSRQPYEQYF.